The 20 T cell receptor beta chains listed next were all sequenced from one sample in a study of technical replicates of blood from a few donors (dated by TCRdb to the late 2010s). Library preparation employed the immunoSEQ multiplex PCR assay. This is the immuneACCESS table as TCRdb keeps it, with only in-frame sequences that have V and J called. A part of the clones is gone; compared with another copy, unresolved V genes explain less than half, and the rest is unexplained. Within this sample are 78,000 or so clones, with approximately 91% of them counted one time only. The ten top clones hold roughly 0.38% of the sample. The sequencing input was T cells isolated from PBMCs. These receptors were collected from a human donor in good health.

Here the CDR3 DNA reads TGCGCCAGCAGCTTGGTTTCGGGGGAAAGAAACACCATATATTTT. Protein sequence: CASSLVSGERNTIYF. The gene calls are TRBV5-1 and TRBJ1-3; weak D call: TRBD1 (5 bases). The CDR3 extends over 15 amino acids. Trimming stripped 0 bases from V and 5 bases from J, with 12 bases between. Looked up from germline, CDR1 is SGHRS and CDR2 is YFSETQ.

This chain links TRBV5-1 with TRBJ2-3; possibly TRBD1 for D (5 bases). V was clipped by 4 bases and J by 3 bases, with 15 bases between them. The germline gives CDR1 SGHRS, CDR2 YFSETQ. The CDR3 is 15 amino acids. The CDR3 spells CASSGDSSWTDTQYF. The CDR3 nucleotides are TGCGCCAGCAGCGGAGACAGCTCCTGGACAGATACGCAGTATTTT.

V is TRBV5-1 and J is TRBJ2-2; no definite D call. Germline CDR1 reads SGHRS; CDR2 reads YFSETQ. V gave up 0 bases and J gave up 1 base, with 7 bases separating them. CDR3 size: 15 residues. The CDR3 reads CASSLGLLNTGELFF. CDR3 sequence (DNA): TGCGCCAGCAGCTTGGGACTTTTGAACACCGGGGAGCTGTTTTTT.

This chain connects TRBV29-1 to TRBJ2-7; TRBD1 matches 8 bases. Germline V gene lookup returns CDR1 SQVTM and CDR2 ANQGSEA. The CDR3 extends over 14 amino acids. J gave up 5 bases and V 3 bases, and 9 bases lay outside the gene matches. CDR3 residues: CSVDPGQDIHEQYF. CDR3 DNA sequence: TGCAGCGTTGATCCGGGACAGGATATCCACGAGCAGTACTTC.

The genes are TRBV28 and TRBJ1-5, with 9 bases aligning to TRBD1. Per germline, CDR1 MDHEN and CDR2 SYDVKM. This CDR3 has 15 amino acids. The J segment lost 4 bases and the V segment lost 5 bases, leaving 6 bases of the junction unmatched. CDR3 loop: CASSPQTGGNQPQHF. CDR3 in DNA: TGTGCCAGCAGTCCACAGACAGGGGGAAATCAGCCCCAGCATTTT. Full variable domain (outside the CDR3, taken from reference TRBV28 and TRBJ1-5): DVKVTQSSRYLVKRTGEKVFLECVQDMDHENMFWYRQDPGLGLRLIYFSYDVKMKEKGDIPEGYSVSREKKERFSLILESASTNQTSMYLCASSPQTGGNQPQHFGDGTRLSIL.

The table lists this clone with a count of one. The CDR3 loop reads CASQGQGAVGNQPQHF. The DNA of the CDR3 is TGTGCCAGTCAAGGACAGGGGGCTGTAGGCAATCAGCCCCAGCATTTT. The chain joins TRBV19 to TRBJ1-5; TRBD1 aligns across 11 bases. The CDR3 length is 16 residues. Trimming removed 8 bases from V and 2 bases from J; junction bases left unmatched: 8. Germline values: CDR1 LNHDA, CDR2 SQIVND (reference sequence). Drawing the rest from reference TRBV19 and TRBJ1-5, the complete variable domain is DGGITQSPKYLFRKEGQNVTLSCEQNLNHDAMYWYRQDPGQGLRLIYYSQIVNDFQKGDIAEGYSVSREKKESFPLTVTSAQKNPTAFYLCASQGQGAVGNQPQHFGDGTRLSIL.

On this clone: At one end the junction does not follow the germline gene, possibly because of a read error. V gene TRBV4-3 combines with J gene TRBJ2-1, with D tentatively TRBD1 (5 bases). This CDR3 has 12 amino acids. Germline loops: CDR1 LGHNA, CDR2 YSLEER. The CDR3 region is CASSQDLRQQLF. CDR3 nucleotides: TGCGCCAGCAGCCAAGATCTTAGACAGCAGCTCTTC.

This clone was found a few times. This chain joins TRBV9 and TRBJ2-1; D remains unclear. This CDR3 spans 12 amino acids. Trimming took off 5 bases at V and 7 bases at J, with 10 bases between the two ends. Germline CDR1 reads SGDLS; CDR2 reads YYNGEE. The CDR3 DNA reads as TGTGCCAGCAGTCTGACTGGAAATGAGCAGTTCTTC. It yields the protein CASSLTGNEQFF.

This chain uses TRBV27 with TRBJ1-1; unclear D gene. The CDR3 sequence is 13 residues long. Germline loops: CDR1 MNHEY, CDR2 SMNVEV (reference sequence). Trimming cost V 3 bases and J 0 bases, with 5 bases left between them. CDR3 amino acids: CASSFGLNTEAFF. The DNA for the CDR3 is TGTGCCAGCAGTTTCGGGTTGAACACTGAAGCTTTCTTT.

The rearrangement uses TRBV9 and TRBJ2-7, with D possibly being TRBD2 (5 bases). Germline V gene data show CDR1 as SGDLS and CDR2 as YYNGEE. This CDR3 contains 14 residues. V was trimmed by 0 bases and J by 4 bases, leaving 11 bases between them. Here the CDR3 reads CASSVGGGLYEQYF. The CDR3 DNA sequence: TGTGCCAGCAGCGTAGGCGGAGGACTTTACGAGCAGTACTTC.

This clone was counted a single time. The chain carries TRBV11-3 and TRBJ2-1; D ambiguous. The ends were cut back, 2 bases at V and 9 bases at J, with 11 bases in the middle. Germline-derived CDR1 and CDR2 are SGHNT and YENEEA. The CDR3 length is 13 residues. CDR3 in DNA: TGTGCCAGCAGCTTATGGATGTGGAGTGAGCAGTTCTTC. Its protein is CASSLWMWSEQFF.

The chain has TRBV11-3 and TRBJ2-3; maybe TRBD2 (6 bases). Trimming pared 4 bases from V and 5 bases from J, leaving 19 bases between. The CDR3 covers 16 residues. Germline CDR1 SGHNT, CDR2 YENEEA. The CDR3 DNA is TGTGCCAGCAGCTCCCGAGGCACTAGCTCTATAGATACGCAGTATTTT. It codes for CASSSRGTSSIDTQYF.

This chain uses TRBV5-4 with TRBJ2-7; no definite D call. V was trimmed by 5 bases and J by 7 bases, leaving 13 bases between them. The CDR3 is 12 amino acids. Germline V gene data show CDR1 as SGHNT and CDR2 as YYREEE (reference sequence). The CDR3 DNA reads TGTGCCAGCAGTGGCAAGATGCGGGAGCAGTACTTC. This gives the protein CASSGKMREQYF. The whole variable domain, remainder taken from reference TRBV5-4 and TRBJ2-7, is ETGVTQSPTHLIKTRGQQVTLRCSSQSGHNTVSWYQQALGQGPQFIFQYYREEENGRGNFPPRFSGLQFPNYSSELNVNALELDDSALYLCASSGKMREQYFGPGTRLTVT.

The CDR3 reads CASSLIVGLAEETQYF. CDR3 nucleotide sequence: TGTGCCAGCAGCTTAATTGTTGGGCTGGCAGAAGAGACCCAGTACTTC. The V call is TRBV7-2, the J call TRBJ2-5, with D uncertain. This CDR3 is built from 16 residues. Germline V CDR1 and CDR2: SGHTA, FQGNSA. V was pared by 2 bases and J by 3 bases, with 16 bases between.

The rearrangement uses TRBV11-3 and TRBJ2-7, with a weak D call TRBD1 (5 bases). Germline V lookup: CDR1 SGHNT, CDR2 YENEEA. V gave up 5 bases and J gave up 2 bases, with 13 bases separating them. The CDR3 runs to 14 residues. As DNA, the CDR3 is TGTGCCAGCAGCCAAGGTGGGGCTCCCTACGAGCAGTACTTC. This encodes CASSQGGAPYEQYF.

The chain employs TRBV19 and TRBJ2-1; 10 bases are shared with TRBD2. Germline CDR1 and CDR2: LNHDA and SQIVND (reference sequence). After removal of 3 bases from V and 2 bases from J, the junction contained 10 bases not matched to a gene. The CDR3 sequence is 18 residues long. The CDR3: CASSIRLAGVIPYNEQFF. Here the CDR3 DNA reads TGTGCCAGTAGTATCCGCCTAGCGGGAGTTATCCCCTACAATGAGCAGTTCTTC.

The CDR3 coding sequence is TGTGCCACCAGCAGACCCGGGACAGGGTTCGAGCAGTACTTC. Translation gives CATSRPGTGFEQYF. The chain recombines TRBV15 with TRBJ2-7; 9 bases align to TRBD1. This CDR3 has 14 residues. With 2 bases clipped from V and 6 bases from J, the junction kept 5 bases outside the gene matches. CDR1 and CDR2 (germline): LNHNV, YYDKDF (reference sequence). The variable domain in full, completed from reference TRBV15 and TRBJ2-7, reads DAMVIQNPRYQVTQFGKPVTLSCSQTLNHNVMYWYQQKSSQAPKLLFHYYDKDFNNEADTPDNFQSRRPNTSFCFLDIRSPGLGDTAMYLCATSRPGTGFEQYFGPGTRLTVT.

The rearrangement joins TRBV4-2 to TRBJ2-1; the match to TRBD2 covers 9 bases. Trimming at V came to 4 bases and at J to 6 bases, leaving 13 bases not matched to a gene. This CDR3 has 17 residues. CDR1 LGHNA and CDR2 YNFKEQ come from the germline V gene. The CDR3 loop is CASSPPSAGGPSNEQFF. For the CDR3, the DNA is TGTGCCAGCAGCCCCCCCTCGGCGGGAGGGCCCAGCAATGAGCAGTTCTTC.

The rearrangement links TRBV19 to TRBJ2-2; no reliable D call. The V gene lost 3 bases and the J gene lost 4 bases, with 3 bases spanning the gap. The germline CDR1 and CDR2 sequences are LNHDA and SQIVND (reference sequence). The CDR3 has 12 residues. CDR3 region: CASSISTGELFF. The CDR3 DNA reads TGTGCCAGTAGTATCAGCACCGGGGAGCTGTTTTTT.

The chain is built from TRBV14 and TRBJ2-7; D is ambiguous. Trimming left V 4 bases short and J 6 bases short, with 7 bases between. The CDR3 has 11 amino acids. The V gene's germline CDR1 is SGHDN and CDR2 FVKESK. The CDR3: CASSLAREQYF. CDR3 DNA: TGTGCCAGCAGCCTGGCCCGCGAGCAGTACTTC.